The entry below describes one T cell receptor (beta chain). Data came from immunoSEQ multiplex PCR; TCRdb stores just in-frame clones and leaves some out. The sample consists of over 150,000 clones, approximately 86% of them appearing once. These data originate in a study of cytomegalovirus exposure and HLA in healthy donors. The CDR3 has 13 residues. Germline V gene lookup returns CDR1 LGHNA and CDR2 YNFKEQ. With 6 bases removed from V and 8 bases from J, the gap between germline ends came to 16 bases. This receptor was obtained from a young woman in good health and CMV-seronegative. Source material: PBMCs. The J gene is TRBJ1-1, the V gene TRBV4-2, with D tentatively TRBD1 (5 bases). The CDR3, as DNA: TGTGCCAGCAGGGCAATCTGGCAGGGCGAAGCTTTCTTT. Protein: CASRAIWQGEAFF.